This T cell receptor (beta chain) was sequenced during a study of CD8+CD57+ T cells in acquired aplastic anemia. As for the study in general: Sorted CD4+ and CD8+ cells yielded DNA averaging around 3 ug. Study findings and constraints: Patients were compared with controls for CD8+ Simpson's diversity, and no significant difference emerged.

To note about this clonotype: Its target is unknown.

The germline CDR1 and CDR2 sequences are SGHRS and YFSETQ. The V gene end was trimmed by 4 bases and the J gene end by 8 bases; junction bases not matched to a gene: 8. The CDR3 has 15 amino acids. The TCR beta profiling, which covered VDJ combination and CDR3 sequence, was carried out using genomic DNA as the template. TCRdb reprocessed the reads via MiXCR and lists one record per CDR3 protein. The sample contains roughly 180,000 distinct CDR3 sequences, 64% of which appear only once. Material: sorted CD4+, CD8+, or CD8+CD57+ T cells (not recorded which) from PBMCs. This chain joins TRBV5-1 and TRBJ2-1; TRBD2 matches 11 bases. This clonotype was sampled from a human donor with severe aplastic anemia or a healthy control (not recorded which). CDR3 coding DNA: TGCGCCAGCAGCGTGACTAGCGGGATCATCGATGAGCAGTTCTTC. Encoded protein: CASSVTSGIIDEQFF.